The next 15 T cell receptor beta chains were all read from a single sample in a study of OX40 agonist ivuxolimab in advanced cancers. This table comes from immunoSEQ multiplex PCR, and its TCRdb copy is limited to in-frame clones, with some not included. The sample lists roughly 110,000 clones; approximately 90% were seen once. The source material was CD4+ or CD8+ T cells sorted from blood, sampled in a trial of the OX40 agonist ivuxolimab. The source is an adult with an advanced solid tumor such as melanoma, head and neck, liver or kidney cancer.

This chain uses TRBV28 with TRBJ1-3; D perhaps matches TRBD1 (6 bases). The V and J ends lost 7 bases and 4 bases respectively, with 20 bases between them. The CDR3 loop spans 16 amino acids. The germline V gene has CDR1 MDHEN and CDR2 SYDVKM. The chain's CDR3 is CASITGTRMGGNTIYF. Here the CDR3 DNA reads TGTGCCAGCATCACCGGGACAAGGATGGGCGGAAACACCATATATTTT.

The CDR3 bases are TGTGCCAGCAAGGGCAGCACGTCCACAGATACGCAGTATTTT. This translates into CASKGSTSTDTQYF. The genes are TRBV6-5 and TRBJ2-3; no reliable D call. The germline gives CDR1 MNHEY, CDR2 SVGAGI. Deletions cut 7 bases from V and 2 bases from J, with 13 bases between. The CDR3 has 14 residues.

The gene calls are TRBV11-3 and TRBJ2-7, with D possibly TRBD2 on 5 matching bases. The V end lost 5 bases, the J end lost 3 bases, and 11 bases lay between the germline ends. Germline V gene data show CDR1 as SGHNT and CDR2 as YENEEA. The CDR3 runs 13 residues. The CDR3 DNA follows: TGTGCCAGCAGCCCCGGGATAAACTACGAGCAGTACTTC. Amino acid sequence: CASSPGINYEQYF.

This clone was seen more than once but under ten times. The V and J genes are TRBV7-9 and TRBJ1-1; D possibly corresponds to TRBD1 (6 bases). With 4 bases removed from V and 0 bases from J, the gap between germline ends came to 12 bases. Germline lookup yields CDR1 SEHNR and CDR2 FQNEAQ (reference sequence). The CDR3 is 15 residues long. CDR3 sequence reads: CASSSPGGLNTEAFF. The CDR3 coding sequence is TGTGCCAGCAGCTCGCCGGGGGGGCTGAACACTGAAGCTTTCTTT.

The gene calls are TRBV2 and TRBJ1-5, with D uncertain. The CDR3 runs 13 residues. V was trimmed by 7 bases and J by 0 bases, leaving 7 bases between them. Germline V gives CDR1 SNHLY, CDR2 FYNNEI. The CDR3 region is CASMENSNQPQHF. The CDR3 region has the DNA TGTGCCAGCATGGAGAATAGCAATCAGCCCCAGCATTTT.

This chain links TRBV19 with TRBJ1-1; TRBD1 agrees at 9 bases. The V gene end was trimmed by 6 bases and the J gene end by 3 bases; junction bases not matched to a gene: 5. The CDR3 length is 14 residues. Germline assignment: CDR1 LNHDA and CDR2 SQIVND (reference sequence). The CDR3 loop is CASSRTGEDTEAFF. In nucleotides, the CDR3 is TGTGCCAGTAGCCGGACAGGGGAGGACACTGAAGCTTTCTTT.

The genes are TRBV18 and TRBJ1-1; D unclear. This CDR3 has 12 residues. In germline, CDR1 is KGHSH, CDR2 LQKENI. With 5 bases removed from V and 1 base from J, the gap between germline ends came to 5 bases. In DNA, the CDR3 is TGTGCCAGCTCAGGCAGGAACACTGAAGCTTTCTTT. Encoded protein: CASSGRNTEAFF. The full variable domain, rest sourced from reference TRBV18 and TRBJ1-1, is NAGVMQNPRHLVRRRGQEARLRCSPMKGHSHVYWYRQLPEEGLKFMVYLQKENIIDESGMPKERFSAEFPKEGPSILRIQQVVRGDSAAYFCASSGRNTEAFFGQGTRLTVV.

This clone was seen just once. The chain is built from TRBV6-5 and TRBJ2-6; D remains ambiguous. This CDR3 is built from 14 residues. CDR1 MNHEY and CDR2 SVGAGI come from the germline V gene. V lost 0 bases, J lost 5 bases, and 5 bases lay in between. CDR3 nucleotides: TGTGCCAGCAGTTACTCGAATAGGGCCAACGTCCTGACTTTC. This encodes CASSYSNRANVLTF.

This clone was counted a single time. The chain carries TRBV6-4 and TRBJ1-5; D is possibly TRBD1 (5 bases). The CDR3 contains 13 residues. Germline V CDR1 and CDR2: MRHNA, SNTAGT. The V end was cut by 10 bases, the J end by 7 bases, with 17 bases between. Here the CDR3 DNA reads TGTGCCACCTCCTTGGGCGGGGGACAGCCCCAGCATTTT. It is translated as CATSLGGGQPQHF.

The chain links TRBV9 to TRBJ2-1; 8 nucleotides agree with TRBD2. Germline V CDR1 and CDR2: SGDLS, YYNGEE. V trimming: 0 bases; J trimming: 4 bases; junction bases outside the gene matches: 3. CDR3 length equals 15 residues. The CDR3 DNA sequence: TGTGCCAGCAGCGTAGCAGCGGGAGCATACAATGAGCAGTTCTTC. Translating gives CASSVAAGAYNEQFF.

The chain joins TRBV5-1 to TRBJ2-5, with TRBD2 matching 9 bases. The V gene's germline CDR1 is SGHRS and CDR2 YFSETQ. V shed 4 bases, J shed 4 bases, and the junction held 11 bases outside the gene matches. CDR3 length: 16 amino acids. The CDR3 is CASSPSGDAPRETQYF. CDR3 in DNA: TGCGCCAGCAGCCCTAGCGGGGACGCCCCCCGAGAGACCCAGTACTTC.

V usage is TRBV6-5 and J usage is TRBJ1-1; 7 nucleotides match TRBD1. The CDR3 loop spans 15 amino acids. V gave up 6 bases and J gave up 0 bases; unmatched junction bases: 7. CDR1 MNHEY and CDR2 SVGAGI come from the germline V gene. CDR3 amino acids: CASSSQGVMNTEAFF. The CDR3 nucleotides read TGTGCCAGCAGCTCTCAGGGGGTGATGAACACTGAAGCTTTCTTT.

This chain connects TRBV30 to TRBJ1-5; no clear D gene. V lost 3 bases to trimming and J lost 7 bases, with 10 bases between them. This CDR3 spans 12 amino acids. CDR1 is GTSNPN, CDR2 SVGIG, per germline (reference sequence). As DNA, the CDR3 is TGTGCCTGGAGCGCCCCACGGCAGCCCCAGCATTTT. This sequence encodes CAWSAPRQPQHF.

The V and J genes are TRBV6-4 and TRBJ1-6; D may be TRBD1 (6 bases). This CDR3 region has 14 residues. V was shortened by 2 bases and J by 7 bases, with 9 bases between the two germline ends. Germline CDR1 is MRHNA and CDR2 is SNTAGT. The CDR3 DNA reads TGTGCCAGCAGTGACGAGGGGGGAAATTCACCCCTCCACTTT. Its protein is CASSDEGGNSPLHF.

The CDR3 protein is CASSSSATGREQYF. For the CDR3, the DNA is TGTGCCAGCAGCTCCTCGGCGACAGGGCGAGAGCAGTACTTC. The rearrangement joins TRBV7-2 to TRBJ2-7; 7 bases align to TRBD1. The CDR3 extends over 14 amino acids. The J segment lost 7 bases and the V segment lost 4 bases, leaving 10 bases of the junction unmatched. The germline V gene encodes CDR1 SGHTA and CDR2 FQGNSA.